This T cell receptor beta chain appears in the sequencing data of a study of T-cell reconstitution after alpha-beta-depleted transplantation in children (dated by TCRdb to about 2016). For context, the study as a whole: T-cell immune reconstitution after TCRalphabeta/CD19-depleted allogeneic hematopoietic cell transplantation in children was quantitatively tracked in the study by means of TCR repertoire profiling. The study at large found these results: In some patients, high TCRbeta diversity at day 60 was attributed to recipient T cells and intrathymic progenitors that had survived conditioning. The apparently early recovery of alphabetaT-cell counts about two months after transplant reportedly depended on only several hundred rapidly expanded clones that came from non-depleted graft cells. Over subsequent months, a decline in hyperexpanded clone frequencies was noted, and after one year, T-cell counts and TCRbeta diversity were mostly ascribed to newly produced T cells.

The library was obtained by PCR. The sequencer was an Illumina HiSeq 2500. TCR library preparation used molecular barcoding, with unique molecular identifiers applied to normalize quantification of the TCRbeta repertoire. The public reads were run again by TCRdb, first through fastp at Q25 and then through MiXCR, and only productive beta chains were kept. Each CDR3 protein gets just one entry, which takes the most common genes and DNA from the rows behind it. The sample table shows several thousand distinct CDR3 sequences, and 14% are seen once. Jointly, the top ten make up less than 60% of the sample. This clonotype was counted ten times or more. Its antigen has not been determined. No base qualities exist here, and no much larger clone lies one base off it. This sample's time point label indicates: day 60 (about 2 months) after transplantation. The treatment or condition tag for this specimen amounts to: allogeneic hematopoietic cell transplantation with graft depleted of TCRalphabeta T cells and CD19 B cells. The transplant recipients were children given TCRalphabeta/CD19-depleted allogeneic hematopoietic cell grafts.

The TCR comes from a male patient aged 10 to 17 who had a stem cell transplant for acute lymphoblastic leukemia, so the T cells may come from the graft donor. The specimen comprised PBMCs, mostly from graft donor cells, sampled 60 days after TCRalphabeta/CD19-depleted stem cell transplant.

The DNA reads TGTGCCGCGACCCCTAGGCTAGCGGGTGGCCAATGGAATGAGCAGTTCTTC. It codes for CAATPRLAGGQWNEQFF. This receptor chain uses TRBV28 and TRBJ2-1; TRBD2 lines up with 8 middle nucleotides. V has 11 bases trimmed and J has 7 bases trimmed; junction bases matching no gene number 22. From the cysteine up to the phenylalanine, the CDR3 has a length of 17 residues. The entry retains the CDR3 DNA only, 51 bases that are in frame from base 1. Reading the germline V gene gives CDR1 MDHEN and CDR2 SYDVKM.